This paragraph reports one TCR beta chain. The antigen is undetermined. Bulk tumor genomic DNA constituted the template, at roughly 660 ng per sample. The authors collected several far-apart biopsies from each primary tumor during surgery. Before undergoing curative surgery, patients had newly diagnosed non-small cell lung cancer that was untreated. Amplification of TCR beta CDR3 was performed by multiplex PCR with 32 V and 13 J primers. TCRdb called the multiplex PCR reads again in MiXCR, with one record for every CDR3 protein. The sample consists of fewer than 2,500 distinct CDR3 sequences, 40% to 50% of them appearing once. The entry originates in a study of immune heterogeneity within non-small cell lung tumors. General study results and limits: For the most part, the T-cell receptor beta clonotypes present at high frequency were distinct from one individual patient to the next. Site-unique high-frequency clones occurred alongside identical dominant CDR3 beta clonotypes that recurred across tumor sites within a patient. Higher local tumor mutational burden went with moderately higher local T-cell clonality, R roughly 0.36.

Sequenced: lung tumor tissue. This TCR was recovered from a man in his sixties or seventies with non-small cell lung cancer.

The CDR3 is CASIRTGNYGYTF. CDR3 nucleotide sequence: TGTGCCAGCATTCGGACAGGCAACTATGGCTACACCTTC. The chain is built from TRBV2 and TRBJ1-2; 7 nucleotides line up with TRBD1. V lost 7 bases, J lost 2 bases, and 4 bases stayed unmatched. Per germline, CDR1 SNHLY and CDR2 FYNNEI. The CDR3 is 13 amino acids. The variable domain in full, with the rest retrieved from reference TRBV2 and TRBJ1-2, is EPEVTQTPSHQVTQMGQEVILRCVPISNHLYFYWYRQILGQKVEFLVSFYNNEISEKSEIFDDQFSVERPDGSNFTLKIRSTKLEDSAMYFCASIRTGNYGYTFGSGTRLTVV.